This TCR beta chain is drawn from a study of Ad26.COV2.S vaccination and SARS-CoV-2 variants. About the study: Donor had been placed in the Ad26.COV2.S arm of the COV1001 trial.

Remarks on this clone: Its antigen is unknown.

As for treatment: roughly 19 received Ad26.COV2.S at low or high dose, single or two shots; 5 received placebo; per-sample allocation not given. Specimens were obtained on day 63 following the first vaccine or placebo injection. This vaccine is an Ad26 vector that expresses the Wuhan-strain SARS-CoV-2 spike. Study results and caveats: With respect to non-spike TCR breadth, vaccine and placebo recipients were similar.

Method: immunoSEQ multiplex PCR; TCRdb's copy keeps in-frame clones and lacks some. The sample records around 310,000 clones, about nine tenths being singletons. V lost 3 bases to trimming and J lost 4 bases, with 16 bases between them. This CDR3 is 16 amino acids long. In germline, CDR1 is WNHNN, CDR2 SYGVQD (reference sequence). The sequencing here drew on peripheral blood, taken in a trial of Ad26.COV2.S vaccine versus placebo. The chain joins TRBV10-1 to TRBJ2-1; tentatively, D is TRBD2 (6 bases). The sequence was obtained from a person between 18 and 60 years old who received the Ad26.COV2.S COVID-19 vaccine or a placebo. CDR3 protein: CASSDGSGFFYNEQFF. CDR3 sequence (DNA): TGCGCCAGCAGTGATGGTAGCGGTTTTTTTTACAATGAGCAGTTCTTC.